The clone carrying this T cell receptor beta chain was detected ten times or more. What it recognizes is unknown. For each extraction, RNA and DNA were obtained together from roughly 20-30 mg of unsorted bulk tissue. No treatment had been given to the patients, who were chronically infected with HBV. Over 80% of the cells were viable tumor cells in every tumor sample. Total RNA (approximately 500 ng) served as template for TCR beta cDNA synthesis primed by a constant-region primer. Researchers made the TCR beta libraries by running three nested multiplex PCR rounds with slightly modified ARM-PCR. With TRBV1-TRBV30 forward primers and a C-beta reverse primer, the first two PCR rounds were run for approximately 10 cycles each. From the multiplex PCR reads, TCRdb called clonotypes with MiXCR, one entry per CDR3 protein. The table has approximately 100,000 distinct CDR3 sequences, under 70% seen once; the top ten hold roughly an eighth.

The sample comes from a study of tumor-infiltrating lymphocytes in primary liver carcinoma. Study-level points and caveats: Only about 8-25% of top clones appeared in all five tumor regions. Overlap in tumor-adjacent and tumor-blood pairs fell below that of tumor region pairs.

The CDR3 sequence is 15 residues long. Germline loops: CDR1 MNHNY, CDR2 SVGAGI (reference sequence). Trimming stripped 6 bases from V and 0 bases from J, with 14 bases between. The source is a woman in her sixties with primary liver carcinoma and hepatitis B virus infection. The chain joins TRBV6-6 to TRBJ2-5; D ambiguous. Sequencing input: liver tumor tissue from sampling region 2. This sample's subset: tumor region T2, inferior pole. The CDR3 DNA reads TGTGCCAGCAGCCCCCCTGGATCGAACCAAGAGACCCAGTACTTC. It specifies CASSPPGSNQETQYF.